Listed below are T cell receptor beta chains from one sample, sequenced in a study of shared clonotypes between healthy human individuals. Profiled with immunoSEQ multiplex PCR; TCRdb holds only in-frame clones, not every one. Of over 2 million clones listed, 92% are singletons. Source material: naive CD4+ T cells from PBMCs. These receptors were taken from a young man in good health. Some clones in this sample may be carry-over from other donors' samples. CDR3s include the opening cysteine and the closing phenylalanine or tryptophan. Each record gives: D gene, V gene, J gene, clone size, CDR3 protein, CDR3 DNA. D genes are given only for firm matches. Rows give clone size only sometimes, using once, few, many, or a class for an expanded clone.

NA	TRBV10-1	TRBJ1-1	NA	CASSGKSAEAFF	TGCGCCAGCAGTGGTAAGTCCGCTGAAGCTTTCTTT
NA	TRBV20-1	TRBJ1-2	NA	CSGGGLGGYTF	TGCAGTGGTGGCGGTTTGGGTGGCTACACCTTC
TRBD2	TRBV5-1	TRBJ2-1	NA	CASSFTTSGMYNEQFF	TGCGCCAGCAGCTTCACGACTAGCGGAATGTACAATGAGCAGTTCTTC
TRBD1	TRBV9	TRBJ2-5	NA	CASSPYRDSQETQYF	TGTGCCAGCAGCCCATATCGGGACAGCCAAGAGACCCAGTACTTC
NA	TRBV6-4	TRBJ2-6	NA	CASSDTSFRSGANVLTF	TGTGCCAGCAGTGACACGTCGTTCCGCTCTGGGGCCAACGTCCTGACTTTC
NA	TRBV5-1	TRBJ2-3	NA	CASSLQGDTDTQYF	TGCGCCAGCAGCTTACAGGGAGACACAGATACGCAGTATTTT
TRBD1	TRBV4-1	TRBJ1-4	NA	CASSPDRGRPSYEKLFF	TGCGCCAGCAGCCCCGACAGGGGGCGGCCTTCCTATGAAAAACTGTTTTTT
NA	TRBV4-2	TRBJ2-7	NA	CASSQGPVSYEQYF	TGTGCCAGCAGCCAAGGCCCCGTTTCCTACGAGCAGTACTTC
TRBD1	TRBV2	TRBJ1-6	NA	CASSLTGTANNSPLHF	TGTGCCAGCAGTTTGACCGGGACAGCGAATAATTCACCCCTCCACTTT
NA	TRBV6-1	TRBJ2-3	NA	CASSYWEDTQYF	TGTGCCAGCTCCTATTGGGAAGATACGCAGTATTTT
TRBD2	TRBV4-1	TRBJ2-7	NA	CASSQAGLAGGHEQYF	TGCGCCAGCAGCCAAGCGGGGCTAGCGGGAGGCCACGAGCAGTACTTC
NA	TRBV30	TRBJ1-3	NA	CAWRARGAVDTIYF	TGTGCCTGGAGGGCCCGGGGGGCCGTAGACACCATATATTTT
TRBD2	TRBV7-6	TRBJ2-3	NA	CASSNERGTQYF	TGTGCCAGCAGCAACGAGCGGGGTACGCAGTATTTT
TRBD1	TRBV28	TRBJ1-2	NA	CAITGQDYTGYTF	TGTGCCATTACTGGACAGGATTATACGGGCTACACCTTC
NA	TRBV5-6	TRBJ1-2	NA	CASSPGTRGYTF	TGTGCCAGCAGCCCTGGGACGCGTGGCTACACCTTC
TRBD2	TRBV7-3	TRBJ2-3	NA	CASSSGTSGYTDTQYF	TGTGCCAGCAGCAGCGGGACTAGCGGATACACAGATACGCAGTATTTT
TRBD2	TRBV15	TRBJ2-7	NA	CATSRASLWREDYEQYF	TGTGCCACCAGCAGAGCCTCGCTGTGGCGGGAGGATTACGAGCAGTACTTC
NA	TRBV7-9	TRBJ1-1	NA	CASITGAMTEAFF	TGTGCCAGCATTACGGGAGCTATGACTGAAGCTTTCTTT
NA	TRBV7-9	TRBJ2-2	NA	CASTTAPGELFF	TGTGCCAGCACCACCGCACCCGGGGAGCTGTTTTTT
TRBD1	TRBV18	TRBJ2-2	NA	CASSPPGQGVGGELFF	TGTGCCAGCTCACCTCCGGGACAGGGGGTTGGCGGGGAGCTGTTTTTT
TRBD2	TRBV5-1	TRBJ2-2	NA	CASSREGQPNTGELFF	TGCGCCAGCAGCCGGGAGGGACAACCGAACACCGGGGAGCTGTTTTTT
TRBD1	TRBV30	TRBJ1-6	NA	CAWRGTGHSSYNSPLHF	TGTGCCTGGAGGGGGACAGGGCATAGCTCCTATAATTCACCCCTCCACTTT
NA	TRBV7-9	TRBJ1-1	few	CASSESGTPTEAFF	TGTGCCAGCAGCGAATCCGGGACACCCACTGAAGCTTTCTTT
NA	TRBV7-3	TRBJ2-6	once	CASSSRAGSGANVLTF	TGTGCCAGCAGCTCACGCGCCGGCTCTGGGGCCAACGTCCTGACTTTC
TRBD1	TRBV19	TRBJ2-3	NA	CASKPQGETDTQYF	TGTGCCAGTAAACCTCAGGGGGAGACAGATACGCAGTATTTT
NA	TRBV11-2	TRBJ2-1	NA	CASSSGLRNEQFF	TGTGCCAGCAGCTCTGGGTTACGCAATGAGCAGTTCTTC
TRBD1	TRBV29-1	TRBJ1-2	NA	CSVGGQGTLYYTF	TGCAGCGTGGGGGGACAGGGGACCCTTTATTACACCTTC
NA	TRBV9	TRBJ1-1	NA	CASSVVANTEAFF	TGTGCCAGCAGCGTAGTGGCTAACACTGAAGCTTTCTTT